This is a list of T cell receptor beta chains from one sample in a study of T cell repertoires in cytomegalovirus infection. No antigen has been assigned to these receptors. TCRdb called the reads again in MiXCR, with one record for every CDR3 protein. The table includes under 850,000 distinct CDR3 sequences, approximately 33% detected once. Sequencing was performed on cultured PBMCs, taken from culture after CMV antigen stimulation. The source is a human donor in good health (CMV status not recorded). Some clones in this sample may be carry-over from other donors' samples. Both conserved end residues are part of each CDR3. The order of the fields is V gene, J gene, CDR3 protein.

v_call: TRBV7-2
j_call: TRBJ2-1
cdr3_aa: CASWTSYNEQFF

v_call: TRBV28
j_call: TRBJ1-5
cdr3_aa: CASSLLGPYSNQPQHF

v_call: TRBV7-9
j_call: TRBJ1-1
cdr3_aa: CASSLAVFWDQTEAFF

v_call: TRBV7-6
j_call: TRBJ1-1
cdr3_aa: CASSLLQGVNTEAFF

v_call: TRBV29-1
j_call: TRBJ2-7
cdr3_aa: CSATGTGEGEQYF

v_call: TRBV7-4
j_call: TRBJ1-4
cdr3_aa: CASSLRQGYKKLFF

v_call: TRBV6-2/TRBV6-3
j_call: TRBJ2-7
cdr3_aa: CASSYSTREFYEQYF

v_call: TRBV2
j_call: TRBJ1-1
cdr3_aa: CARQGQGVNTEAFF

v_call: TRBV6-2/TRBV6-3
j_call: TRBJ2-2
cdr3_aa: CASSSRPSSDTGELFF

v_call: TRBV4-3
j_call: TRBJ1-4
cdr3_aa: CASSQEITGDNEKLFF

v_call: TRBV7-2
j_call: TRBJ1-1
cdr3_aa: CASRRGAGNTEAFF

v_call: TRBV20-1
j_call: TRBJ2-5
cdr3_aa: CSARDRLASQETQYF

v_call: TRBV20-1
j_call: TRBJ2-3
cdr3_aa: CSAPGRSDTQYF

v_call: TRBV10-3
j_call: TRBJ1-2
cdr3_aa: CAISDGATGGYTF

v_call: TRBV5-4
j_call: TRBJ2-1
cdr3_aa: CASSFGRGGLSRNEQFF

v_call: TRBV28
j_call: TRBJ1-1
cdr3_aa: CASSFRGRDGTEAFF

v_call: TRBV4-1
j_call: TRBJ2-7
cdr3_aa: CASSQEERSVPYEQYF

v_call: TRBV6-7
j_call: TRBJ2-3
cdr3_aa: CASSYSSQEGVPDTQYF

v_call: TRBV20-1
j_call: TRBJ2-7
cdr3_aa: CSAQRFRRSYEQYF

v_call: TRBV6-5
j_call: TRBJ2-2
cdr3_aa: CASSYSTRLAGVVSTGELFF

v_call: TRBV2
j_call: TRBJ2-3
cdr3_aa: CASIRTSGLSTDTQYF

v_call: TRBV18
j_call: TRBJ1-5
cdr3_aa: CASSPRRDRGNQPQHF

v_call: TRBV5-4
j_call: TRBJ2-7
cdr3_aa: CASSPEATLYEQYF

v_call: TRBV6-2/TRBV6-3
j_call: TRBJ2-7
cdr3_aa: CASRGQAYEQYF

v_call: TRBV6-2/TRBV6-3
j_call: TRBJ2-1
cdr3_aa: CASSYLAGVNEQFF

v_call: TRBV7-6
j_call: TRBJ2-7
cdr3_aa: CASSPRDFASSEQYF

v_call: TRBV4-1
j_call: TRBJ2-3
cdr3_aa: CASRQRGVTDTQYF

v_call: TRBV11-2
j_call: TRBJ2-2
cdr3_aa: CASTPLTPRGELFF

v_call: TRBV19
j_call: TRBJ2-4
cdr3_aa: CASNPRGRNIQYF

v_call: TRBV5-8
j_call: TRBJ2-7
cdr3_aa: CASSFRYRDHEQYF

v_call: TRBV6-2/TRBV6-3
j_call: TRBJ2-3
cdr3_aa: CASRLAGPDTQYF

v_call: TRBV7-2
j_call: TRBJ2-5
cdr3_aa: CASSLRAGGETQYF

v_call: TRBV5-1
j_call: TRBJ2-1
cdr3_aa: CASSLAASGDNEQFF

v_call: TRBV19
j_call: TRBJ2-3
cdr3_aa: CASGSLPLTDTQYF

v_call: TRBV20-1
j_call: TRBJ2-1
cdr3_aa: CSAARGLGYQFF

v_call: TRBV20-1
j_call: TRBJ2-1
cdr3_aa: CSATERASYNEQFF

v_call: TRBV9
j_call: TRBJ2-4
cdr3_aa: CASSVGGQGSNIQYF

v_call: TRBV7-4
j_call: TRBJ2-7
cdr3_aa: CASSEGTITYEQYF

v_call: TRBV20-1
j_call: TRBJ2-3
cdr3_aa: CSAIPLRVSTDTQYF

v_call: TRBV20-1
j_call: TRBJ2-7
cdr3_aa: CSAKGRTGAKYYEQYF

v_call: TRBV6-5
j_call: TRBJ2-2
cdr3_aa: CASLRTGAGGELFF

v_call: TRBV6-1
j_call: TRBJ2-5
cdr3_aa: CASSEGRKTQETQYF

v_call: TRBV7-2
j_call: TRBJ2-1
cdr3_aa: CASSLALAGDNEQFF